This TCR beta chain appears in the sequencing data of a study of immune characteristics of hereditary and idiopathic chronic pancreatitis. About the study as a whole: The study profiled local pancreatic immune cells and TCRbeta repertoires in hereditary and idiopathic chronic pancreatitis compared with control organ donor pancreases. TCRbeta sequencing covered a few control pancreases, under ten hereditary chronic pancreatitis pancreases and about six idiopathic chronic pancreatitis pancreases. The gDNA-based approach was selected because minimal in vitro experimental manipulation of pancreas-infiltrating T cells was involved. Results the study describes overall, beyond this receptor: Compared with controls, both chronic pancreatitis groups had significantly higher TCRbeta repertoire diversity and lower clonality. Chronic pancreatitis caused by alcohol use was excluded from the study. Among 13 chronic pancreatitis patients, higher numbers of productive TCR rearrangements went along with higher disease severity scores, showing a positive correlation. Because patient tissue could be obtained only at the time of TPIAT, immune findings may have been influenced by differences in disease duration. Vbeta-Jbeta gene family usage, including TRBV10, TRBV19, TRBV23 and TRBV5, differed between hereditary and idiopathic chronic pancreatitis.

As regards this clone: Its recognized antigen is unknown. Within one base of it there is no much larger clone, and no base qualities were kept.

Library generation was performed with the immunoSEQ multiplex PCR assay. From pancreatic genomic DNA, the TCRbeta CDR3 region along with adjacent sequences was amplified and then sequenced. Per the original workflow: Productive clonality and productive rearrangement counts were measured along with repertoire diversity, which was expressed as a mean normalized Shannon-Wiener index. Control and chronic pancreatitis repertoire metrics were compared by means of the nonparametric Mann-Whitney U test. A clonotype counted as shared when its CDR3beta sequence had identical amino acid composition and length across subjects. TCRdb took this table from immuneACCESS and kept in-frame rearrangements with V and J called. Such tables lack part of the clones; where checked against another copy, unresolved V genes explain under half of the gap, and the rest is unexplained. V and J calls and clone size are given by that table; D and trimming were obtained from the DNA. This sample comprises roughly 13,000 clones, less than 85% of them detected only once. The top ten hold 14% of the sample.

Chronic pancreatitis pancreas tissue came from patients undergoing total pancreatectomy with islet autotransplantation (TPIAT). The chronic pancreatitis patients who were included had no known history of diabetes. For TCRbeta sequencing, genomic DNA was pulled straight from bulk pancreas tissue, skipping any T cell sorting. Pancreas tissues were collected consecutively from patients and organ donors at two US centers. CDR1 and CDR2, looked up from the germline V gene (reference sequence), are LGHDT and YNNKEL. Trimming takes 2 bases off V and 10 bases off J; junction bases not matched to a gene: 8. The CDR3 covers 14 residues, taking in both the cysteine and the phenylalanine. Just CDR3 DNA is preserved here, 42 bases in frame from base 1.

Input material: pancreas tissue with hereditary chronic pancreatitis. The rearrangement combines TRBV3-1 (or the pseudogene TRBV3-2) with TRBJ1-1, with 9 central nucleotides matching TRBD1. The source of this sequence is a human donor with chronic pancreatitis. The CDR3: CASSQTGQGGRAFF. The base sequence is TGTGCCAGCAGCCAAACGGGACAGGGAGGGAGAGCTTTCTTT.